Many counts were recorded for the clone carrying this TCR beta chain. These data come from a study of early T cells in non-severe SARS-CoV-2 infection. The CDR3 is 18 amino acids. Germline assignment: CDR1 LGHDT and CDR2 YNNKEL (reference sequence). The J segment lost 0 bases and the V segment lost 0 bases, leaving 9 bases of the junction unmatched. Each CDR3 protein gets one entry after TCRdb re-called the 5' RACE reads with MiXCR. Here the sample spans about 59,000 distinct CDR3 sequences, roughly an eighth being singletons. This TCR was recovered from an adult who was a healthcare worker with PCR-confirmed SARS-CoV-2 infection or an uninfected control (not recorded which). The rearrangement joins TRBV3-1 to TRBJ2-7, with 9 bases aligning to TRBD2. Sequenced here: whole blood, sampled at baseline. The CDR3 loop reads CASSQEAPSGTSSYEQYF. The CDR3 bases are TGTGCCAGCAGCCAAGAGGCGCCTAGCGGGACGAGCTCCTACGAGCAGTACTTC.